These T cell receptor beta chains were read from a single sample in a study of blood T cell repertoires in COVID-19. Sequencing used immunoSEQ multiplex PCR; TCRdb keeps in-frame clones, though not all of them. Of about 140,000 clones in the sample, about 84% were seen once. The sequenced sample consisted of PBMCs or T cells enriched from blood (not recorded which). These receptors originate from a woman aged 18-29 years who had been exposed to COVID-19. The CDR3 runs from the conserved cysteine through the conserved F or W. The D gene is left open where the match is weak. The size entry is marked missing in some rows and otherwise reads once, few, many or a size class.

>TRBV28|-|TRBJ2-5|TRBD2
CASSPGGLASETQYF
TGTGCCAGCAGTCCTGGCGGACTAGCTTCGGAGACCCAGTACTTC
>TRBV28|-|TRBJ1-1|-
CASSFMGGWDTEAFF
TGTGCCAGCAGTTTTATGGGGGGTTGGGACACTGAAGCTTTCTTT
>TRBV10-2|-|TRBJ1-2|TRBD1
CASSPTGEYGYTF
TGCGCCAGCAGCCCGACAGGGGAATATGGCTACACCTTC
>TRBV30|-|TRBJ2-3|-
CAWSRGLSTDTQYF
TGTGCCTGGAGTCGGGGACTTAGCACAGATACGCAGTATTTT
>TRBV7-9|-|TRBJ2-3|-
CASSKSPDTQYF
TGTGCCAGCAGCAAGAGCCCAGATACGCAGTATTTT
>TRBV19|-|TRBJ2-1|TRBD2
CASSILSGTSLEEYNEQFF
TGTGCCAGTAGTATACTTAGCGGGACCTCCTTAGAGGAGTACAATGAGCAGTTCTTC
>TRBV19|-|TRBJ2-4|-
CASSITAGIAKNIQYF
TGTGCCAGTAGTATTACCGCAGGGATAGCCAAAAACATTCAGTACTTC
>TRBV6-5|-|TRBJ2-7|-
CASSSRGSYEQYF
TGTGCCAGCAGTTCTCGCGGGTCCTACGAGCAGTACTTC
>TRBV30|-|TRBJ1-6|-
CAWSGGTRYNSPLHF
TGTGCCTGGAGTGGGGGGACACGGTATAATTCACCCCTCCACTTT
>TRBV7-6|-|TRBJ2-3|TRBD2
CASSPGLAGGPGSTDTQYF
TGTGCCAGCAGCCCCGGACTAGCGGGAGGGCCTGGAAGTACAGATACGCAGTATTTT
>TRBV4-2|-|TRBJ1-3|-
CASSSARGATSGNTIYF
TGTGCCAGCAGCTCGGCTCGGGGGGCAACCTCTGGAAACACCATATATTTT
>TRBV18|-|TRBJ2-7|TRBD2
CASSPPSSGTYEQYF
TGTGCCAGCTCACCACCCTCTAGCGGAACCTACGAGCAGTACTTC
>TRBV6-2/TRBV6-3|-|TRBJ2-1|-
CASSYREWCDEQFF
TGTGCCAGCAGTTACCGGGAGTGGTGCGATGAGCAGTTCTTC
>TRBV7-9|-|TRBJ2-6|-
CASGDDNSGANVLTF
TGTGCCAGCGGCGACGACAATTCCGGGGCCAACGTCCTGACTTTC
>TRBV6-4|-|TRBJ1-2|-
CASSDPETGGYTF
TGTGCCAGCAGTGACCCGGAGACAGGTGGCTACACCTTC
>TRBV13|-|TRBJ2-5|-
CASSRRQVPQETQYF
TGTGCCAGCAGCCGTAGGCAGGTGCCTCAAGAGACCCAGTACTTC
>TRBV7-6|-|TRBJ2-2|TRBD2
CASSLVTSGRVPFANTGELFF
TGTGCCAGCAGCTTAGTGACTAGCGGGAGGGTCCCGTTCGCGAACACCGGGGAGCTGTTTTTT
>TRBV5-1|-|TRBJ1-2|-
CASSSGPPTDYGYTF
TGCGCCAGCAGTTCTGGCCCACCAACAGACTATGGCTACACCTTC
>TRBV28|-|TRBJ1-5|TRBD1
CASSFRTGGVVQPQHF
TGTGCCAGCAGTTTTCGGACAGGGGGGGTTGTCCAGCCCCAGCATTTT
>TRBV29-1|-|TRBJ2-1|-
CSVDLLASENEQFF
TGCAGCGTCGATCTATTGGCTAGCGAAAATGAGCAGTTCTTC
>TRBV4-1|-|TRBJ1-1|-
CASSQVELNTEAFF
TGCGCCAGCAGCCAAGTTGAGTTGAACACTGAAGCTTTCTTT
>TRBV3-1/TRBV3-2|-|TRBJ2-6|-
CASSLRSTGANVLTF
TGTGCCAGCAGCCTTCGGAGTACTGGGGCCAACGTCCTGACTTTC
>TRBV28|-|TRBJ2-7|TRBD2
CATLSGSGYEQYF
TGTGCCACCCTTAGCGGGAGCGGCTACGAGCAGTACTTC
>TRBV6-2/TRBV6-3|once|TRBJ2-3|-
CASSYEFQRPSTDTQYF
TGTGCCAGCAGTTACGAGTTTCAGCGACCTAGCACAGATACGCAGTATTTT
>TRBV2|-|TRBJ1-2|-
CASSDQGNYGYTF
TGTGCCAGCAGTGACCAGGGAAACTATGGCTACACCTTC
>TRBV7-9|-|TRBJ1-2|-
CASSLGREEFHGYTF
TGTGCCAGCAGCTTAGGCAGGGAAGAGTTCCATGGCTACACCTTC
>TRBV29-1|-|TRBJ2-5|-
CSVGQLQETQYF
TGCAGCGTAGGACAGCTCCAAGAGACCCAGTACTTC
>TRBV12-5|-|TRBJ2-3|-
CASGSRVSTSTDTQYF
TGTGCTAGTGGTTCCCGGGTTTCTACTAGCACAGATACGCAGTATTTT
>TRBV15|-|TRBJ2-3|-
CATSRGVADTQYF
TGTGCCACCAGCAGAGGAGTCGCGGATACGCAGTATTTT
>TRBV7-6|-|TRBJ1-5|TRBD1
CASSTDRDQPQHF
TGTGCCAGCAGCACCGACAGGGATCAGCCCCAGCATTTT
>TRBV11-2|-|TRBJ2-7|TRBD2
CASSSVKRTSRNSYEQYF
TGTGCCAGCAGCTCGGTGAAACGGACTAGCCGAAACTCCTACGAGCAGTACTTC
>TRBV9|-|TRBJ2-7|TRBD2
CASSPTGGFYEQYF
TGTGCCAGCAGCCCTACCGGGGGGTTTTACGAGCAGTACTTC
>TRBV27|-|TRBJ1-6|TRBD1
CASGQGAYSPLHF
TGTGCCTCGGGACAGGGGGCCTATTCACCCCTCCACTTT
>TRBV5-1|-|TRBJ2-7|TRBD1
CASSPLQGTAPYEQYF
TGCGCCAGCAGCCCTCTTCAAGGGACAGCCCCCTACGAGCAGTACTTC
>TRBV5-5|-|TRBJ1-2|TRBD1
CASSLPGTGRGYTF
TGTGCCAGCAGCTTGCCCGGGACAGGTCGTGGCTACACCTTC
>TRBV19|-|TRBJ2-3|-
CASSLYSGSTDTQYF
TGTGCCAGTAGTCTCTACAGCGGGAGCACAGATACGCAGTATTTT
>TRBV29-1|-|TRBJ2-7|TRBD2
CSVDGLAGGGYEQYF
TGCAGCGTTGACGGACTAGCGGGAGGGGGGTACGAGCAGTACTTC
>TRBV7-9|-|TRBJ2-5|-
CASSPRGSGAQETQYF
TGTGCCAGCAGCCCCAGGGGAAGCGGAGCCCAAGAGACCCAGTACTTC
>TRBV30|-|TRBJ2-1|-
CAWSVGSRGYEQFF
TGTGCCTGGAGTGTAGGGAGCAGGGGATACGAGCAGTTCTTC
>TRBV4-1|-|TRBJ2-7|TRBD1
CASSQGPWTGPEQYF
TGCGCCAGCAGCCAAGGCCCTTGGACAGGCCCCGAGCAGTACTTC
>TRBV11-2|-|TRBJ2-7|TRBD1
CASSPWTGGTYEQYF
TGTGCCAGCAGCCCGTGGACAGGGGGTACCTACGAGCAGTACTTC
>TRBV12-3/TRBV12-4|-|TRBJ2-2|-
CAIPSVSTGELFF
TGTGCCATCCCCTCGGTTAGCACCGGGGAGCTGTTTTTT
>TRBV3-1/TRBV3-2|-|TRBJ2-1|TRBD2
CASSQSSGTRTRNEQFF
TGTGCCAGCAGCCAGTCATCAGGGACTAGGACTCGTAATGAGCAGTTCTTC
>TRBV7-6|few|TRBJ2-1|TRBD2
CASRPTLTSGSYNEQFF
TGTGCCAGCAGACCCACTTTGACTAGCGGGAGCTACAATGAGCAGTTCTTC
>TRBV27|-|TRBJ2-2|-
CASSSQGVFIGELFF
TGTGCCAGCAGTTCCCAAGGGGTTTTCATCGGGGAGCTGTTTTTT
>TRBV25-1|-|TRBJ1-3|-
CASSDRTMGNTIYF
TGTGCCAGCAGTGATCGGACTATGGGAAACACCATATATTTT
>TRBV29-1|-|TRBJ2-1|TRBD2
CSVLPGGRTYNEQFF
TGCAGCGTTCTCCCCGGGGGGAGGACTTACAATGAGCAGTTCTTC
>TRBV28|-|TRBJ1-2|-
CATAGDLNYGYTF
TGTGCCACGGCGGGGGACTTAAACTATGGCTACACCTTC
>TRBV28|-|TRBJ2-3|TRBD1
CASSSSRTGRNTQYF
TGTGCCAGCAGCAGCTCAAGGACAGGGCGGAATACGCAGTATTTT
>TRBV6-5|-|TRBJ2-2|-
CASRVSANTGELFF
TGTGCCAGCAGGGTCAGTGCGAACACCGGGGAGCTGTTTTTT
>TRBV25-1|-|TRBJ2-2|TRBD1
CASSEDRDAGELFF
TGTGCCAGCAGTGAGGACAGGGACGCCGGGGAGCTGTTTTTT
>TRBV7-2|-|TRBJ2-7|TRBD1
CASSPRQGTYEQYF
TGTGCCAGCAGCCCCCGACAGGGGACCTACGAGCAGTACTTC
>TRBV5-6|-|TRBJ2-3|TRBD1
CASRRGGAGDTQYF
TGTGCCAGCAGGAGAGGGGGCGCGGGAGATACGCAGTATTTT
>TRBV7-2|once|TRBJ1-3|-
CASSLVHGAGNTIYF
TGTGCCAGCAGCTTAGTGCACGGGGCTGGAAACACCATATATTTT
>TRBV3-1/TRBV3-2|-|TRBJ1-6|-
CASSQDRGIGSPLHF
TGTGCCAGCAGCCAAGATCGCGGTATAGGTTCACCCCTCCACTTT